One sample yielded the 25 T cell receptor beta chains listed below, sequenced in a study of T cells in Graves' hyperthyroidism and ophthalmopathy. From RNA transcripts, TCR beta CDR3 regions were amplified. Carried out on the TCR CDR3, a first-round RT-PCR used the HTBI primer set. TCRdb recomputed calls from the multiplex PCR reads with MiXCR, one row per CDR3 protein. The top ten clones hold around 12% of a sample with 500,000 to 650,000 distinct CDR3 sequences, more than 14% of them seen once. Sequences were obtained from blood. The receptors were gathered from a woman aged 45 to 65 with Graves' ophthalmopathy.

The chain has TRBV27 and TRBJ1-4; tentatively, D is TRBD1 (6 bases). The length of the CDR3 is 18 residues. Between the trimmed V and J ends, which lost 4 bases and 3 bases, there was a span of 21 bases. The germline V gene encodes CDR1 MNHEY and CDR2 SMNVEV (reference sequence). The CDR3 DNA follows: TGTGCCAGCAGTTACCACATCGGCTCCGGGGGGCCTAATGAAAAACTGTTTTTT. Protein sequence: CASSYHIGSGGPNEKLFF.

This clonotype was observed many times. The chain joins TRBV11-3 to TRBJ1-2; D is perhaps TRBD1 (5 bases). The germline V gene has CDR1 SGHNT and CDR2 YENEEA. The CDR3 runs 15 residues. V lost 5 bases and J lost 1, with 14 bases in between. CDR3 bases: TGTGCCAGCAGCCCCCGGGACGGACTTAACTATGGCTACACCTTC. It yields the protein CASSPRDGLNYGYTF.

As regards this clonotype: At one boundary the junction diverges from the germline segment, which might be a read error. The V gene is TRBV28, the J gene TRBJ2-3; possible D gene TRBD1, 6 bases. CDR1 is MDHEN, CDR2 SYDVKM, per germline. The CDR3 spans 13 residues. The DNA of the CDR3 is TGTGCCAGCAGTTTAGGGGGCACAGATATGCAGTATTTT. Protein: CASSLGGTDMQYF.

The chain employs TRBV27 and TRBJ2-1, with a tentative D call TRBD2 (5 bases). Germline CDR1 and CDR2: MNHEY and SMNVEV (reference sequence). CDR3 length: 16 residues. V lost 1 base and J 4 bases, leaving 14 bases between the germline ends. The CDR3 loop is CASSLYGWEKYNEQFF. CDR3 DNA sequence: TGTGCCAGCAGTTTATATGGGTGGGAGAAATACAATGAGCAGTTCTTC.

The CDR3 protein is CASSQDLQDRNYGYTF. The CDR3 DNA sequence: TGTGCCAGCAGCCAAGATCTCCAGGACAGGAACTATGGCTACACCTTC. The rearrangement links TRBV4-2 to TRBJ1-2; TRBD1 matches at 7 bases. Germline CDR1 and CDR2: LGHNA and YNFKEQ. The CDR3 is 16 residues long. Trimming removed 0 bases from V and 2 bases from J; junction bases left unmatched: 6.

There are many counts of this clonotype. DNA of the CDR3: TGTGCCAGCAGTGAATGGGGCGGGAGGAGCGCAGATACGCAGTATTTT. It codes for CASSEWGGRSADTQYF. This chain connects TRBV2 to TRBJ2-3, with 8 bases matching TRBD2. With V trimmed by 2 bases and J by 4 bases, 8 bases remained unmatched. CDR3 length: 16 amino acids. Per germline, CDR1 SNHLY and CDR2 FYNNEI.

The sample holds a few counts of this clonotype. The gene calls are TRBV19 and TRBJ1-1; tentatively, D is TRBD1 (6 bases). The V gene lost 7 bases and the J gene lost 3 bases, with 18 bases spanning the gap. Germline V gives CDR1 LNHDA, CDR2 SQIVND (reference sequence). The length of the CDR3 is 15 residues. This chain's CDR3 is CASITYTGLYTEAFF. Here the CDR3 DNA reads TGTGCCAGTATTACTTATACAGGGTTGTACACTGAAGCTTTCTTT.

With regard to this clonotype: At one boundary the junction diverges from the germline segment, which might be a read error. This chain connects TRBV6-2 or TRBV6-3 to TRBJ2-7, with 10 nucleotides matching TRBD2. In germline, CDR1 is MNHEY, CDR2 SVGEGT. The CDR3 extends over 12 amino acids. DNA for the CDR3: TGTACCAGCAGTTTAGCGGGAGGTGAGCAGTACTTC. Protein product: CTSSLAGGEQYF.

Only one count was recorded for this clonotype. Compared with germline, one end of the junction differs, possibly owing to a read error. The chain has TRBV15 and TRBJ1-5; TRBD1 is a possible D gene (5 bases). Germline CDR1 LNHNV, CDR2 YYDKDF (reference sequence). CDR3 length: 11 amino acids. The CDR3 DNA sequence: TGTGCCACCAGCAGAGATGGGGCGTCAGATTTT. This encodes CATSRDGASDF.

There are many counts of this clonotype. This chain's CDR3 is CASSLAPGRRKLETQYF. The CDR3 DNA reads as TGTGCCAGCAGCTTAGCCCCAGGGCGGAGAAAGTTGGAGACCCAGTACTTC. J is TRBJ2-5 and V is TRBV7-2; the D gene is possibly TRBD1 (5 bases). CDR1 SGHTA and CDR2 FQGNSA come from the germline V gene. The CDR3 has 17 amino acids. V dropped 0 bases and J dropped 5 bases, with 19 bases sitting between them.

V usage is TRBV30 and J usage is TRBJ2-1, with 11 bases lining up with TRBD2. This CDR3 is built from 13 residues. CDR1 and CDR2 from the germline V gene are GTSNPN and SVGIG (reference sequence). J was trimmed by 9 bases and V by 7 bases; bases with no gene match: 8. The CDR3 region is CASPRTSGLEQFF. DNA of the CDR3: TGTGCCTCCCCCCGGACTAGCGGGCTTGAGCAGTTCTTC.

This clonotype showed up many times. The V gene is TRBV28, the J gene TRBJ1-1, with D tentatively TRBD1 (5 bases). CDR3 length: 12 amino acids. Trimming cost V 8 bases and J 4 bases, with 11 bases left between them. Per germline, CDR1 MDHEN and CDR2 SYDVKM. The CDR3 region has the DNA TGTGCCAGCGGTAGGGGCGGCACTGAAGCTTTCTTT. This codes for CASGRGGTEAFF.

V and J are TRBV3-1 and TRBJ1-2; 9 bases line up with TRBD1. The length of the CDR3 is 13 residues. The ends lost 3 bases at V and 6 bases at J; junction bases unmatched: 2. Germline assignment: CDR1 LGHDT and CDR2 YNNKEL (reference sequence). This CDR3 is CASSQRDRDGYTF. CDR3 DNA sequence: TGTGCCAGCAGCCAGAGGGACAGGGATGGCTACACCTTC.

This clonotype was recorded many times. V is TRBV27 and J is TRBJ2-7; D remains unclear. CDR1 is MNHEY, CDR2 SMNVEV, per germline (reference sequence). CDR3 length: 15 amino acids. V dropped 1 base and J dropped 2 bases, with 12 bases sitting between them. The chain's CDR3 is CASSLFPPDTYEQYF. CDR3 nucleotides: TGTGCCAGCAGTTTATTCCCCCCGGATACCTACGAGCAGTACTTC.

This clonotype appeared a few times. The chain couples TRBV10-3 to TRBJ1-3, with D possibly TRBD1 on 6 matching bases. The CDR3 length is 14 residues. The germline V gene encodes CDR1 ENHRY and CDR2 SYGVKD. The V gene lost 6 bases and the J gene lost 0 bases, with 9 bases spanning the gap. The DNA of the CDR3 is TGTGCCATCAGACAGACAGGCTCTGGAAACACCATATATTTT. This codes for CAIRQTGSGNTIYF.

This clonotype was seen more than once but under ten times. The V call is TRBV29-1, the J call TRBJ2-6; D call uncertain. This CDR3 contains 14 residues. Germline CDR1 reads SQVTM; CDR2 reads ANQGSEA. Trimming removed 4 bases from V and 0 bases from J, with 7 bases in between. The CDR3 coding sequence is TGCAGCGTTGTAATTAACTCTGGGGCCAACGTCCTGACTTTC. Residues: CSVVINSGANVLTF.

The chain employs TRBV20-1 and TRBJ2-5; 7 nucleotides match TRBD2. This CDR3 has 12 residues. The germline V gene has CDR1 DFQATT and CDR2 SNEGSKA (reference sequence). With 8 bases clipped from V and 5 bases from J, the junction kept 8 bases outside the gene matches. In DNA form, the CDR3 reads TGCAGTACCCCACTCGGGGGGGAGACCCAGTACTTC. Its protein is CSTPLGGETQYF.

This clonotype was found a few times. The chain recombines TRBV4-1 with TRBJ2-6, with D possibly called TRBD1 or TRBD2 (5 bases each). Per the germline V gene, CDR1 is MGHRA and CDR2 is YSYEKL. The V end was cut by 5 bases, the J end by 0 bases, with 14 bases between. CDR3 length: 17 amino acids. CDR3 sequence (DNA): TGCGCCAGCAGCGGAGGCAGGGATTTCTCTGGGGCCAACGTCCTGACTTTC. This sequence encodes CASSGGRDFSGANVLTF.

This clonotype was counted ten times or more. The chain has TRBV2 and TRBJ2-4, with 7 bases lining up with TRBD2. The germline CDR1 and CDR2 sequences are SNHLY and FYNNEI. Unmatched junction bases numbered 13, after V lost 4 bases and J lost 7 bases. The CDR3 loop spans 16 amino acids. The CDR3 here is CASSVFGGLGGNIQYF. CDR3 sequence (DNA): TGTGCCAGCAGTGTTTTTGGGGGGTTGGGGGGGAACATTCAGTACTTC. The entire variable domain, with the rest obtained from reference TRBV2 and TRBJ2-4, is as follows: EPEVTQTPSHQVTQMGQEVILRCVPISNHLYFYWYRQILGQKVEFLVSFYNNEISEKSEIFDDQFSVERPDGSNFTLKIRSTKLEDSAMYFCASSVFGGLGGNIQYFGAGTRLSVL.

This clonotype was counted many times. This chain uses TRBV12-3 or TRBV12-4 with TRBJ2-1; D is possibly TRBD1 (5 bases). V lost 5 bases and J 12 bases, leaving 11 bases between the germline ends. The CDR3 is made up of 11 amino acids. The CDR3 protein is CASSTTERQFF. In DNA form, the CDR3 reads TGTGCCAGCAGTACGACAGAGCGGCAGTTCTTC.

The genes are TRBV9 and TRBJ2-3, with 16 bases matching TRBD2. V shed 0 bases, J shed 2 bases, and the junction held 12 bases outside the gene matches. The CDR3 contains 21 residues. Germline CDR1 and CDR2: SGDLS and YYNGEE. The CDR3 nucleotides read TGTGCCAGCAGCGTAGCAACGAGGGGACTAGCGGGAGGGCCCGACACAGATACGCAGTATTTT. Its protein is CASSVATRGLAGGPDTDTQYF.

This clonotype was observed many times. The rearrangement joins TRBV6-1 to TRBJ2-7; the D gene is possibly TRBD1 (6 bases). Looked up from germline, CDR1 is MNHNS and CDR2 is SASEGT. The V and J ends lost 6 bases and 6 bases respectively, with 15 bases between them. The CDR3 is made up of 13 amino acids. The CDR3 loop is CASSHREFGEQYF. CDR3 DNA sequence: TGTGCCAGCAGCCACAGGGAATTCGGCGAGCAGTACTTC.

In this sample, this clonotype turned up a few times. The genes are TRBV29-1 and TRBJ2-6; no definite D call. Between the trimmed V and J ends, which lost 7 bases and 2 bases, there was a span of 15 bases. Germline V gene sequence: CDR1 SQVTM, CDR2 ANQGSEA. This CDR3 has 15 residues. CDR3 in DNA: TGCAGCGCTATTAACCCCATGGCTGGGGCCAACGTCCTGACTTTC. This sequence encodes CSAINPMAGANVLTF.

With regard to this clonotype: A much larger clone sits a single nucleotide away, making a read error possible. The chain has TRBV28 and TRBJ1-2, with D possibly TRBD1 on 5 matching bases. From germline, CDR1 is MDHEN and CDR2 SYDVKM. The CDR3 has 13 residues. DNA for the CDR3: TGTGCCAGCCAAAACCGGGACGGCTATAGCTACACCTTC. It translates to CASQNRDGYSYTF.

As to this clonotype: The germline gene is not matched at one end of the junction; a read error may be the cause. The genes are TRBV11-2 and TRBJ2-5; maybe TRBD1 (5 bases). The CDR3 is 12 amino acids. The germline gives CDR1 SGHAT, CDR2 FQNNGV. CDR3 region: CAGSLDQGTQYF. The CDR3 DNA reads TGTGCCGGCAGCCTAGACCAGGGAACCCAGTACTTC.